These 31 T cell receptor beta chains came from one sample sequenced in a study of blood T cells in healthy people across ages. Using a J-beta primer mix together with a sample-barcoded 5' primer, a second PCR was run for about 6 to 12 cycles. One entry per CDR3 protein, called by TCRdb with MiXCR from the 5' RACE reads. Of around 1.5 million distinct CDR3 sequences listed, roughly 59% are singletons. The sample consisted of blood. The receptors stem from a man younger than 30 in good health.

This chain connects TRBV10-3 to TRBJ2-1, with 12 bases fitting TRBD2. The CDR3 covers 16 residues. The germline CDR1 and CDR2 sequences are ENHRY and SYGVKD. V dropped 4 bases and J dropped 8; count of bases not matched to a gene: 9. Here the CDR3 DNA reads TGTGCCATCAGTGGGACTCGGACTAGCGGGACCTATGAGCAGTTCTTC. It yields the protein CAISGTRTSGTYEQFF.

This CDR3 reads CSAPHTGPLGTDTQYF. DNA of the CDR3: TGCAGTGCTCCCCACACAGGGCCCCTGGGCACAGATACGCAGTATTTT. The chain links TRBV20-1 to TRBJ2-3; tentative D call: TRBD1 (6 bases). The V gene's germline CDR1 is DFQATT and CDR2 SNEGSKA (reference sequence). Trimming took off 5 bases at V and 1 base at J, with 19 bases between the two ends. This CDR3 is 16 amino acids long.

CDR3 amino acids: CASSLRDRGGGEQFF. Here the CDR3 DNA reads TGTGCCAGCAGCTTAAGGGACAGGGGAGGAGGTGAGCAGTTCTTC. The V gene is TRBV7-2, the J gene TRBJ2-7, with TRBD1 matching 10 bases. With the DNA end fitting TRBJ2-1 better, the J assignment may be wrong. The CDR3 is 15 residues long. Per the germline V gene, CDR1 is SGHTA and CDR2 is FQGNSA.

A few counts support this clonotype. The V call is TRBV20-1, the J call TRBJ2-5; D is possibly TRBD2 (6 bases). Between the trimmed V and J ends, which lost 1 base and 2 bases, there was a span of 14 bases. This CDR3 is 15 amino acids long. The germline V gene encodes CDR1 DFQATT and CDR2 SNEGSKA (reference sequence). The CDR3 sequence: CSARGSSADQETQYF. CDR3 DNA: TGCAGTGCTAGAGGGTCTAGCGCGGATCAAGAGACCCAGTACTTC.

This clonotype occurred once. This chain joins TRBV5-1 and TRBJ2-3; possible D gene TRBD2, 6 bases. The CDR3 loop spans 15 amino acids. CDR1 and CDR2 from the germline V gene are SGHRS and YFSETQ. V lost 1 base and J 6 bases, leaving 15 bases between the germline ends. The CDR3 coding sequence is TGCGCCAGCAGCTTGACTAGCCTGTATGGCGATACGCAGTATTTT. It is translated as CASSLTSLYGDTQYF.

This sequence joins TRBV21-1 and TRBJ2-4; the DNA was not compared with TRBD1, the D call given in the table. Near its end, the DNA agrees better with TRBJ2-7, so the J call may be wrong. TRBV21-1 is described as a pseudogene. The length of the CDR3 is 17 residues. The chain's CDR3 is CASRAALGTVFLYEQYF. CDR3 bases: TGTGCCAGCAGAGCAGCCCTCGGGACAGTCTTTTTGTACGAGCAGTACTTC.

This clonotype was observed a few times. The chain couples TRBV27 to TRBJ2-7; possible D gene TRBD2, 6 bases. This CDR3 comprises 11 residues. The V end was cut by 11 bases, the J end by 5 bases, with 13 bases between. Per germline, CDR1 MNHEY and CDR2 SMNVEV (reference sequence). The CDR3, as DNA: TGTGCCGCGGGGCTCCTAAACGAGCAGTACTTC. Its translation is CAAGLLNEQYF.

V gene TRBV5-1 combines with J gene TRBJ2-3; maybe TRBD1 (5 bases). This CDR3 region has 15 residues. Germline values: CDR1 SGHRS, CDR2 YFSETQ. V was cut by 0 bases and J by 6 bases, with 14 bases left in between. CDR3 bases: TGCGCCAGCAGCTTGGAAGGGAATGGGGCGGATACGCAGTATTTT. Residues: CASSLEGNGADTQYF.

This clonotype showed up just a few times. The chain carries TRBV30 and TRBJ2-2; the D is unclear. Germline V CDR1 and CDR2: GTSNPN, SVGIG (reference sequence). V was pared by 7 bases and J by 1 base, with 10 bases between. The CDR3 length is 13 residues. The CDR3 sequence is CAFLVLNTGELFF. The CDR3 DNA reads TGTGCCTTTCTAGTACTGAACACCGGGGAGCTGTTTTTT.

This chain uses TRBV20-1 with TRBJ1-4; no clear D. The germline CDR1 and CDR2 sequences are DFQATT and SNEGSKA (reference sequence). The germline V and J ends were trimmed by 1 base and 7 bases, with 10 bases remaining between them. This CDR3 is built from 13 residues. CDR3 sequence (DNA): TGCAGTGCTAGAGTTCCGGGCGTTGAAAAACTGTTTTTT. Translating it yields CSARVPGVEKLFF.

The chain recombines TRBV4-1 with TRBJ1-1, with 7 bases matching TRBD1. Germline V gene lookup returns CDR1 MGHRA and CDR2 YSYEKL. There are 17 residues in the CDR3. Germline trimming cut 4 bases from V and 0 bases from J; bases unmatched to any gene: 11. DNA for the CDR3: TGCGCCAGCAGCCCCCAGGGCAGGGGGGTAGTGAACACTGAAGCTTTCTTT. It encodes CASSPQGRGVVNTEAFF.

There are a few counts of this clonotype. The chain links TRBV20-1 to TRBJ2-1; 8 nucleotides match TRBD2. V trimming: 6 bases; J trimming: 0 bases; junction bases outside the gene matches: 4. The germline CDR1 and CDR2 sequences are DFQATT and SNEGSKA (reference sequence). The CDR3 covers 14 residues. The DNA of the CDR3 is TGCAGTGCGAAGCGGGGGAGCTCCTACAATGAGCAGTTCTTC. Protein product: CSAKRGSSYNEQFF.

The genes are TRBV29-1 and TRBJ2-5; perhaps TRBD1 as D (5 bases). The CDR3 covers 12 residues. The germline gives CDR1 SQVTM, CDR2 ANQGSEA. V was cut by 3 bases and J by 11 bases, with 16 bases left in between. Here the CDR3 DNA reads TGCAGCGTTGATCAGGGTGTCCACGTGCAGTACTTC. It is translated as CSVDQGVHVQYF.

In DNA form, the CDR3 reads TGCAGTGCTAGAGATCTAGACAGAGGCACAGATACGCAGTATTTT. Translation gives CSARDLDRGTDTQYF. The chain links TRBV20-1 to TRBJ2-3, with D tentatively TRBD1 (5 bases). Trimming took 0 bases from V and 1 from J, leaving 11 bases between them. The CDR3 has 15 residues. Germline lookup yields CDR1 DFQATT and CDR2 SNEGSKA (reference sequence).

The chain links TRBV4-1 to TRBJ2-7; 8 bases are shared with TRBD1. J was trimmed by 1 base and V by 3 bases; bases with no gene match: 8. The CDR3 is 16 residues long. Germline V gives CDR1 MGHRA, CDR2 YSYEKL. The CDR3 nucleotides read TGCGCCAGCAGCCAGGCGGGACAGGACTCTTCCTACGAGCAGTACTTC. Translation: CASSQAGQDSSYEQYF.

This clonotype was seen many times. The chain couples TRBV12-3 or TRBV12-4 to TRBJ2-1; 8 bases are shared with TRBD1. This CDR3 spans 17 amino acids. V lost 6 bases, J lost 4 bases, and 14 bases stayed unmatched. CDR3: CASRPRTGKRTYNEQFF. The CDR3 DNA reads as TGTGCCAGCAGGCCGAGGACAGGGAAACGGACTTACAATGAGCAGTTCTTC.

The chain carries TRBV6-2 or TRBV6-3 and TRBJ2-1, with D maybe TRBD1 (6 bases). CDR1 MNHEY and CDR2 SVGEGT come from the germline V gene. The ends were cut back, 6 bases at V and 2 bases at J, with 20 bases in the middle. There are 17 residues in the CDR3. The CDR3 reads CASSPHLLQGAYNEQFF. The DNA for the CDR3 is TGTGCCAGCAGCCCTCACCTCCTACAGGGTGCCTACAATGAGCAGTTCTTC.

Comments on this clonotype: The junction does not match germline at one end; this may be a read error. The chain employs TRBV10-3 and TRBJ2-7; 10 nucleotides line up with TRBD1. The CDR3 has 16 amino acids. Per germline, CDR1 ENHRY and CDR2 SYGVKD. CDR3: CTISDPPGQGTYEQYF. DNA for the CDR3: TGTACCATCAGTGATCCTCCGGGACAGGGGACCTACGAGCAGTACTTC.

The chain couples TRBV3-1 to TRBJ2-5; TRBD2 matches at 11 bases. There are 15 residues in the CDR3. Germline V CDR1 and CDR2: LGHDT, YNNKEL (reference sequence). Trimming at V came to 7 bases and at J to 4 bases, leaving 8 bases not matched to a gene. In DNA, the CDR3 is TGTGCCAGCACGTCGACTAGCGGGGCGTCAGAGACCCAGTACTTC. Its protein is CASTSTSGASETQYF.

This clonotype was observed a handful of times. The rearrangement joins TRBV4-3 to TRBJ1-4; tentative D call: TRBD1 (5 bases). Germline V lookup: CDR1 LGHNA, CDR2 YSLEER. CDR3 length: 17 residues. V dropped 3 bases and J dropped 4 bases, with 18 bases sitting between them. In nucleotides, the CDR3 is TGCGCCAGCAGCCATCCGGGTGGAACAGGTGTTAATGAAAAACTGTTTTTT. It specifies CASSHPGGTGVNEKLFF.

V and J are TRBV21-1 and TRBJ2-5; TRBD1, the D gene given by the table, was not confirmed from the DNA. TRBV21-1 is assigned pseudogene status. The CDR3 sequence is 14 residues long. CDR3 bases: TGTGCCAGCAGCACACGGGACACCCAAGAGACCCAGTACTTC. Residues: CASSTRDTQETQYF.

This rearrangement joins TRBV30 to TRBJ2-3; unclear D gene. The germline gives CDR1 GTSNPN, CDR2 SVGIG (reference sequence). V was shortened by 5 bases and J by 5 bases, with 14 bases between the two germline ends. The CDR3 is 13 amino acids. The CDR3 loop is CAWHRITGDTQYF. Here the CDR3 DNA reads TGTGCCTGGCATCGAATTACGGGAGATACGCAGTATTTT.

J is TRBJ2-1 and V is TRBV2; 16 bases line up with TRBD2. The CDR3 runs to 19 residues. The V gene end was trimmed by 6 bases and the J gene end by 5 bases; junction bases not matched to a gene: 13. Germline-derived CDR1 and CDR2 are SNHLY and FYNNEI. The CDR3 sequence is CASRSYTGGLAGGHNEQFF. The CDR3 bases are TGTGCCAGCAGATCCTACACCGGGGGACTAGCGGGAGGGCACAATGAGCAGTTCTTC.

The chain employs TRBV7-9 and TRBJ2-1, with unresolved D. Germline V gene data show CDR1 as SEHNR and CDR2 as FQNEAQ (reference sequence). CDR3 size: 11 residues. The CDR3 is CASLSWDEQFF. For the CDR3, the DNA is TGTGCGAGCCTGTCCTGGGATGAGCAGTTCTTC.

The chain uses TRBV11-2 and TRBJ1-4; 7 bases are a match to TRBD1. The CDR3 spans 17 residues. V lost 1 base to trimming and J lost 3 bases; unmatched junction nucleotides: 8. Germline CDR1 reads SGHAT; CDR2 reads FQNNGV. The CDR3 is CASSLGWQGGANEKLFF. CDR3 DNA: TGTGCCAGCAGCTTAGGGTGGCAGGGGGGAGCTAATGAAAAACTGTTTTTT.

The rearrangement uses TRBV25-1 and TRBJ1-2; 7 positions agree with TRBD1. V lost 3 bases to trimming and J lost 3 bases; unmatched junction nucleotides: 4. CDR1 MGHDK and CDR2 SYGVNS come from the germline V gene. The CDR3 sequence is 14 residues long. The CDR3 protein is CASSETGYHYGYTF. CDR3 coding DNA: TGTGCCAGCAGTGAGACAGGGTACCACTATGGCTACACCTTC.

The chain couples TRBV7-9 to TRBJ2-3, with D perhaps TRBD1 (5 bases). The ends were cut back, 4 bases at V and 6 bases at J, with 8 bases in the middle. This CDR3 region has 12 residues. The V gene's germline CDR1 is SEHNR and CDR2 FQNEAQ (reference sequence). This chain's CDR3 is CASSSAGDTQYF. CDR3 sequence (DNA): TGTGCCAGCAGCTCAGCAGGGGATACGCAGTATTTT.

The J gene is TRBJ2-3, the V gene TRBV7-6; no clear D. Trimming removed 5 bases from V and 8 bases from J, with 11 bases in between. Germline V gene sequence: CDR1 SGHVS, CDR2 FNYEAQ. This CDR3 spans 12 amino acids. CDR3 sequence: CASSTTSGTQYF. As DNA, the CDR3 is TGTGCCAGCAGCACCACCTCGGGTACGCAGTATTTT.

J is TRBJ2-3 and V is TRBV27; D call uncertain. Germline V gene sequence: CDR1 MNHEY, CDR2 SMNVEV (reference sequence). This CDR3 has 18 amino acids. Trimming cost V 4 bases and J 3 bases, with 23 bases left between them. The DNA of the CDR3 is TGTGCCAGCAGTTCTAGAATCCGAAGGCAGGACGGGACAGATACGCAGTATTTT. This encodes CASSSRIRRQDGTDTQYF.

The rearrangement uses TRBV7-9 and TRBJ2-1; 9 nucleotides align to TRBD2. This CDR3 has 15 amino acids. Trimming removed 7 bases from V and 7 bases from J; junction bases left unmatched: 11. CDR1 SEHNR and CDR2 FQNEAQ come from the germline V gene (reference sequence). CDR3 protein: CASTTVAGADNEQFF. In DNA, the CDR3 is TGTGCCAGCACCACAGTAGCGGGAGCGGATAATGAGCAGTTCTTC.

The chain recombines TRBV11-2 with TRBJ2-7; D gene unclear. Germline CDR1 reads SGHAT; CDR2 reads FQNNGV. The CDR3 has 12 amino acids. V lost 4 bases and J 3 bases, leaving 7 bases between the germline ends. The CDR3 is CASSSAVYEQYF. DNA for the CDR3: TGTGCCAGCAGCTCTGCGGTCTACGAGCAGTACTTC. Supplemented by reference TRBV11-2 and TRBJ2-7, the full variable domain reads EAGVAQSPRYKIIEKRQSVAFWCNPISGHATLYWYQQILGQGPKLLIQFQNNGVVDDSQLPKDRFSAERLKGVDSTLKIQPAKLEDSAVYLCASSSAVYEQYFGPGTRLTVT.